This T cell receptor beta chain was recorded in a study of blood T cell repertoires in COVID-19. Per the study methods: Scientists estimated how many nucleated cells there were by amplifying reference gene primers. The repertoire was sequenced with immunoSEQ multiplex PCR; TCRdb's copy has only in-frame clones and lacks some. For V, J and clone size, that table is used; D and trimming come from the DNA. Here the sample spans hundreds of thousands of clones, 88% being singletons. Specimen: peripheral blood. This receptor was taken from a man younger than 35 with active or convalescent COVID-19.

The CDR3 loop reads CASSLNLGADTQYF. CDR3 nucleotide sequence: TGTGCCAGCTCACTCAACCTAGGAGCAGATACGCAGTATTTT. This chain links TRBV18 with TRBJ2-3; D call uncertain. The V and J ends lost 4 bases and 4 bases respectively, with 12 bases between them. The germline V gene has CDR1 KGHSH and CDR2 LQKENI. This CDR3 has 14 amino acids.